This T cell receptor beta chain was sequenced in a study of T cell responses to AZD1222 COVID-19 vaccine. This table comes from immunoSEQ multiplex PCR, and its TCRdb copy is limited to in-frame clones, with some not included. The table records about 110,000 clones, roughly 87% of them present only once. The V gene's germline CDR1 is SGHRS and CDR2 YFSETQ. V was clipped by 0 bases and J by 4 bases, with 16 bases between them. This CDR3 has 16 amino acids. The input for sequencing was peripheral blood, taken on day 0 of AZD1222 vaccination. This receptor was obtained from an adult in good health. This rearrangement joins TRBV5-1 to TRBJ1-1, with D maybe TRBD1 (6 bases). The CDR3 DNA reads TGCGCCAGCAGCTTGGTGGTGGGGGCGGCGGCCACTGAAGCTTTCTTT. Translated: CASSLVVGAAATEAFF. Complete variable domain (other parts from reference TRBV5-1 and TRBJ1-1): KAGVTQTPRYLIKTRGQQVTLSCSPISGHRSVSWYQQTPGQGLQFLFEYFSETQRNKGNFPGRFSGRQFSNSRSEMNVSTLELGDSALYLCASSLVVGAAATEAFFGQGTRLTVV.